Listed below are T cell receptor beta chains from one sample, sequenced in a study of cytomegalovirus exposure and HLA in healthy donors. Profiled with immunoSEQ multiplex PCR; TCRdb holds only in-frame clones, not every one. The table has 150,000 to 200,000 clones, about 79% seen once; the top ten hold around 15%. The specimen sequenced was PBMCs. The origin of the receptors is a man aged 45-60 years in good health and CMV-seropositive. CDR3s include the opening cysteine and the closing phenylalanine or tryptophan. The D gene is left open where the match is weak. The size field is filled for only some rows; it gives once, few, many or a size class.

clone_size d_call j_call v_call cdr3_nt cdr3_aa
. . TRBJ2-7 TRBV9 TGTGCCAGCAGCGTAGGGGGCAGAACCTACGAGCAGTACTTC CASSVGGRTYEQYF
. . TRBJ1-2 TRBV2 TGTGCCAGCAGTGTGACACATCTCTTC CASSVTHLF
. . TRBJ2-3 TRBV5-4 TGTGCCAGCAGCTTGGTAGCAGATACGCAGTATTTT CASSLVADTQYF
. TRBD1 TRBJ1-5 TRBV6-5 TGTGCCAGCAGCCGGACAGGTAGGGATCAGCCCCAGCATTTT CASSRTGRDQPQHF
. . TRBJ1-3 TRBV6-5 TGTGCCAGCAGTCCGACAGGCCTTGGAAACACCATATATTTT CASSPTGLGNTIYF
once . TRBJ1-4 TRBV7-2 TGTGCCAGCAGCCCTGGGACTTATAATGAAAAACTGTTTTTT CASSPGTYNEKLFF
once . TRBJ1-5 TRBV30 TGTGCCTGGAGTCGAGGGCCCGGGGTAAATCAGCCCCAGCATTTT CAWSRGPGVNQPQHF
. . TRBJ2-6 TRBV6-1 TGTGCCAGCAGCGGGGGTGCTGGGGCCAACGTCCTGACTTTC CASSGGAGANVLTF
. . TRBJ2-7 TRBV5-4 TGTGCCAGCAGCTTGGGGGCGAACTACGAGCAGTACTTC CASSLGANYEQYF
. TRBD1 TRBJ2-7 TRBV15 TGTGCCACCACCCAGAGGTCCCGGGACAGGGGGCGAAGCGAGCAGTACTTC CATTQRSRDRGRSEQYF
. . TRBJ2-4 TRBV28 TGTGCCAGCAGTTTTGGGCCGGGGGGCGAGAGGAGGGAGGGTTACAAAAACATTCAGTACTTC CASSFGPGGERREGYKNIQYF
. TRBD1 TRBJ2-5 TRBV7-8 TGTGCCAGCAGCTTAGCGGTGAAACACAGGGGGCAAGAGACCCAGTACTTC CASSLAVKHRGQETQYF
. . TRBJ1-4 TRBV9 TGTGCCAGCAGCGTAGATTATCGGGAAAATGAAAAACTGTTTTTT CASSVDYRENEKLFF
. . TRBJ2-5 TRBV28 TGTGCCAGCAGCCCCAATGGACAAGGCGTTCGGGAGACCCAGTACTTC CASSPNGQGVRETQYF
. . TRBJ1-3 TRBV9 TGTGCCAGCAGCGTACTCGAAGGGGGCTCTGGAAACACCATATATTTT CASSVLEGGSGNTIYF
. TRBD2 TRBJ2-1 TRBV7-2 TGTGCCAGCAGCTTAGGGGCACTAGCGGGGGGGCGGGATGAGCAGTTCTTC CASSLGALAGGRDEQFF
. TRBD1 TRBJ1-6 TRBV28 TGTGCCAGCAGCCCGGGACAGAATAATTCACCCCTCCACTTT CASSPGQNNSPLHF
. . TRBJ2-3 TRBV9 TGTGCCAGCAGCGGTTATAAAATTAGCGGTGTAGATACGCAGTATTTT CASSGYKISGVDTQYF
many TRBD1 TRBJ1-4 TRBV6-1 TGTGCCAGCAGTGAAGAGGGACAGGGGGGGGAAAAACTGTTTTTT CASSEEGQGGEKLFF
. . TRBJ1-2 TRBV25-1 TGTGCCAGCAGTGAGTCGACACAAAGATTTTATGGCTACACCTTC CASSESTQRFYGYTF